These 4 T cell receptor beta chains came from one sample sequenced in a study of graft-versus-host responses after intestinal transplantation. Antigens of these TCRs are unknown. Method: immunoSEQ multiplex PCR; TCRdb's copy keeps in-frame clones and lacks some. The sample contains 130,000 to 150,000 clones, 80% to 95% of which appear only once. This material consisted of unstimulated CD4+ T cells sorted from spleen or lymph node cells, taken before intestinal transplant. Source of these receptors: a human donor who received an intestinal transplant.

V gene TRBV29-1 combines with J gene TRBJ1-1, with D tentatively TRBD1 (5 bases). V shed 7 bases and J shed 1 base, with 10 bases lying between them. The CDR3 contains 12 residues. Germline lookup yields CDR1 SQVTM and CDR2 ANQGSEA. CDR3 DNA sequence: TGCAGCGGTCAGGGCCAGAACACTGAAGCTTTCTTT. This translates into CSGQGQNTEAFF.

The rearrangement uses TRBV5-1 and TRBJ2-1; D might be TRBD1 (5 bases). This CDR3 is 14 amino acids long. From germline, CDR1 is SGHRS and CDR2 YFSETQ. V lost 0 bases and J 3 bases, leaving 7 bases between the germline ends. The CDR3 is CASSLAGIYNEQFF. Written as DNA, the CDR3 is TGCGCCAGCAGCTTGGCAGGGATCTACAATGAGCAGTTCTTC.

The rearrangement joins TRBV6-6 to TRBJ1-2, with D tentatively TRBD1 (6 bases). The germline V gene has CDR1 MNHNY and CDR2 SVGAGI (reference sequence). This CDR3 contains 13 residues. Trimming removed 1 base from V and 7 bases from J, with 10 bases in between. CDR3 in amino acids: CASSYWGGVGYTF. The CDR3 region has the DNA TGTGCCAGCAGTTACTGGGGGGGCGTTGGCTACACCTTC.

V is TRBV7-2 and J is TRBJ2-7, with TRBD1 identical over 8 bases. This CDR3 spans 14 amino acids. CDR1 and CDR2 (germline): SGHTA, FQGNSA. J gave up 2 bases and V 5 bases, and 5 bases lay outside the gene matches. CDR3 bases: TGTGCCAGCAGCCCGTTGACAGGGGCCTACGAGCAGTACTTC. This translates into CASSPLTGAYEQYF. The whole variable domain, remainder taken from reference TRBV7-2 and TRBJ2-7, is GAGVSQSPSNKVTEKGKDVELRCDPISGHTALYWYRQSLGQGLEFLIYFQGNSAPDKSGLPSDRFSAERTGGSVSTLTIQRTQQEDSAVYLCASSPLTGAYEQYFGPGTRLTVT.